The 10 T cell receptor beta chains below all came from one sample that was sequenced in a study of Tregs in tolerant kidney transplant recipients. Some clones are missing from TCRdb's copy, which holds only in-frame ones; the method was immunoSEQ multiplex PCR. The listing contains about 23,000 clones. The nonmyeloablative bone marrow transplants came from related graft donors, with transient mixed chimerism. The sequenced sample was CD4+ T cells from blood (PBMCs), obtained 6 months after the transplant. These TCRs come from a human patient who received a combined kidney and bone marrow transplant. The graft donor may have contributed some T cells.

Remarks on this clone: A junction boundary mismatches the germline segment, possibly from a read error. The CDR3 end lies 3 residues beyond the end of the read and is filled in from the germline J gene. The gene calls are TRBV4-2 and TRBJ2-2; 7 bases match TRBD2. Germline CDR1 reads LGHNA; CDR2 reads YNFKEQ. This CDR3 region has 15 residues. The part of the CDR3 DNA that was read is TGCGCCAGCAGCCTCCAAAGGGGAGGGACCGGGGAG. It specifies CASSLQRGGTGE. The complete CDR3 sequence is CASSLQRGGTGELFF.

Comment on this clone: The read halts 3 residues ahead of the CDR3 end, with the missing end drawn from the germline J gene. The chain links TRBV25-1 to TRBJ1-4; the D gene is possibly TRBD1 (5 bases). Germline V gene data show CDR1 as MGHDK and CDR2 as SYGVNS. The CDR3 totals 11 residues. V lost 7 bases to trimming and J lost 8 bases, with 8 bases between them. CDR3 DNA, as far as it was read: TGTGCCAGCACCCGGGGGGAAAAA. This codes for CASTRGEK. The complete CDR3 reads CASTRGEKLFF.

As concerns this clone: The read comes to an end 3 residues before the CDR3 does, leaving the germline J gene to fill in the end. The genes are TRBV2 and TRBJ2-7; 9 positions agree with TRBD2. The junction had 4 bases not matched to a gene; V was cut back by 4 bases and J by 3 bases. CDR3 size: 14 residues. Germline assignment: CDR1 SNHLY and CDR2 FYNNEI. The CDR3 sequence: CASSVSGRYYEQYF. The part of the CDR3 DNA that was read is TGTGCCAGCAGTGTGAGCGGGAGGTACTACGAG.

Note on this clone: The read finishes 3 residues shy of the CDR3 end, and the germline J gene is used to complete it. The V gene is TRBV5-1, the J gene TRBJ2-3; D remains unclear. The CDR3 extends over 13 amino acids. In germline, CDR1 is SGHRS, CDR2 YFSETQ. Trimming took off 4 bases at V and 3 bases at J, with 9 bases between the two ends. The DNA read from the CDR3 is TGCGCCAGCAGCGACAACCCGACAGATACG. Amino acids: CASSDNPTDT. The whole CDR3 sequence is CASSDNPTDTQYF.

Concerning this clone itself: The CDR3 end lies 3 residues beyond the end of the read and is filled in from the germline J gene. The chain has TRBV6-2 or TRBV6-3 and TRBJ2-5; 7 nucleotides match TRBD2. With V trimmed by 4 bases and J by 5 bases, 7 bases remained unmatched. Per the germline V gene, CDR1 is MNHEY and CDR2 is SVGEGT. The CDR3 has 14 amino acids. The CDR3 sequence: CASSLGGSGETQYF. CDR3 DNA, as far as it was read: TGTGCCAGCAGTTTGGGGGGGAGCGGGGAGACC.

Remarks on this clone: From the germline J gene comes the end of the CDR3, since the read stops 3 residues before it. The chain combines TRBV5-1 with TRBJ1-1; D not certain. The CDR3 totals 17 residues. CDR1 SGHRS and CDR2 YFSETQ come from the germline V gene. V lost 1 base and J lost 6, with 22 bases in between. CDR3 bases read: TGCGCCAGCAGCTTGTCTCCAGATTTCCGTCGCCCAGCTGAA. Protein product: CASSLSPDFRRPAE. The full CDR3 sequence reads CASSLSPDFRRPAEAFF.

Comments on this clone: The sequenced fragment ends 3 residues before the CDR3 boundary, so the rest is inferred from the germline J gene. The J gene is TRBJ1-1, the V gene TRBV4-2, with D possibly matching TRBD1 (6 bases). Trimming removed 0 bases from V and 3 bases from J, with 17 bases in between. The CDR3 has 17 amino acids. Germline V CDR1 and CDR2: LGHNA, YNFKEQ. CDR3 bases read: TGTGCCAGCAGCCAAGATTTAACCGGGACACACCACACTGAA. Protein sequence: CASSQDLTGTHHTE. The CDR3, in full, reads CASSQDLTGTHHTEAFF.

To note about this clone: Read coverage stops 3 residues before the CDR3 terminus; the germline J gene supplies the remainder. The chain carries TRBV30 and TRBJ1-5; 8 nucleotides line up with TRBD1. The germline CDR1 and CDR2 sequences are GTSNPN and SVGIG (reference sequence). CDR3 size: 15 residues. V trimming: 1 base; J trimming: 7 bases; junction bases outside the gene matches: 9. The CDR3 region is CAWSGTGGHQQPQHF. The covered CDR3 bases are TGTGCCTGGAGTGGCACAGGGGGTCATCAACAGCCC.

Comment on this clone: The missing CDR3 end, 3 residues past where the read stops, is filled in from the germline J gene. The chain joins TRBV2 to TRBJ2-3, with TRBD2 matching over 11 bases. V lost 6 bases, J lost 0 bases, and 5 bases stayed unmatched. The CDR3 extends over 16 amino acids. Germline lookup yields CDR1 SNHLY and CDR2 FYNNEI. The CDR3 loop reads CASRLTSGTSTDTQYF. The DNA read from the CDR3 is TGTGCCAGCAGGCTGACTAGCGGGACTAGCACAGATACG.

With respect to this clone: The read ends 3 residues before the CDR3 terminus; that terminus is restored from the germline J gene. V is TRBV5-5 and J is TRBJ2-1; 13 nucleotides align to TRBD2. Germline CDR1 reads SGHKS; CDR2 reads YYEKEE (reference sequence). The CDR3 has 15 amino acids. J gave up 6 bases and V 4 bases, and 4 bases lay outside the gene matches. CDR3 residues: CASSDRTSGSNEQFF. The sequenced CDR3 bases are TGTGCCAGCAGCGACCGGACTAGCGGGAGCAATGAG.